This is a list of T cell receptor beta chains from one sample in a study of T cell responses to AZD1222 COVID-19 vaccine. The repertoire was sequenced with immunoSEQ multiplex PCR; TCRdb's copy has only in-frame clones and lacks some. The table has about 88,000 clones, 91% seen once. The material sequenced was peripheral blood, taken on day 0 of MenACWY control vaccination. These receptors all come from an adult in good health. CDR3s include the opening cysteine and the closing phenylalanine or tryptophan. Fields, in order: J gene, CDR3 length, clone size, D gene, V gene, CDR3 protein, CDR3 DNA. D genes are given only for firm matches. Not all rows give a size; the values are once, few, many and, for expanded clones, a class.

TRBJ2-1 14 NA NA TRBV11-3 CASSLADNYNEQFF TGTGCCAGCAGCTTAGCAGACAACTACAATGAGCAGTTCTTC
TRBJ2-5 14 NA TRBD2 TRBV28 CASSQTSGSETQYF TGTGCCAGCAGTCAGACTAGCGGATCGGAGACCCAGTACTTC
TRBJ1-2 12 NA NA TRBV5-1 CASSPTDYGYTF TGCGCCAGCAGCCCGACGGACTATGGCTACACCTTC
TRBJ2-1 16 medium-sized TRBD1 TRBV11-2 CASSLDFRGYAAEQFF TGTGCCAGCAGCTTAGATTTCAGGGGGTATGCAGCTGAGCAGTTCTTC
TRBJ2-7 18 NA NA TRBV6-1 CASSEAFSYGPPSYEQYF TGTGCCAGCAGTGAAGCCTTCTCTTACGGACCACCCTCCTACGAGCAGTACTTC
TRBJ2-7 16 NA NA TRBV6-5 CASSYPLHKGAYEQYF TGTGCCAGCAGTTACCCCCTTCACAAGGGAGCCTACGAGCAGTACTTC
TRBJ2-1 15 NA NA TRBV7-2 CASREYGSSYNEQFF TGTGCCAGCAGGGAGTACGGAAGCTCCTACAATGAGCAGTTCTTC
TRBJ2-7 17 NA TRBD1 TRBV10-3 CAISEGAGQGGTYEQYF TGTGCCATCAGTGAAGGGGCCGGACAGGGGGGCACCTACGAGCAGTACTTC
TRBJ2-2 15 NA NA TRBV11-2 CASSQLGLQTGELFF TGTGCCAGCAGCCAACTAGGGTTACAAACCGGGGAGCTGTTTTTT
TRBJ1-5 17 NA NA TRBV5-1 CASSLETAWRGNQPQHF TGCGCCAGCAGCTTGGAGACAGCTTGGAGGGGCAATCAGCCCCAGCATTTT
TRBJ2-7 14 NA TRBD1 TRBV5-1 CASSLRQGAYEQYF TGCGCCAGCAGCTTAAGGCAGGGGGCCTACGAGCAGTACTTC
TRBJ2-7 14 NA NA TRBV5-6 CASSFSNSPYEQYF TGTGCCAGCAGCTTTTCTAACAGCCCCTACGAGCAGTACTTC
TRBJ1-4 11 once NA TRBV7-9 CASSFSEKLFF TGTGCCAGCAGCTTTTCTGAAAAACTGTTTTTT
TRBJ2-3 14 NA NA TRBV28 CASRPGGPGDTQYF TGTGCCAGCAGGCCCGGGGGACCGGGTGATACGCAGTATTTT
TRBJ2-1 12 NA TRBD1 TRBV7-9 CASSNRGGEQFF TGTGCCAGCAGCAACAGGGGCGGTGAGCAGTTCTTC
TRBJ1-1 15 NA NA TRBV9 CASSVKLEGGGEAFF TGTGCCAGCAGCGTAAAGCTCGAGGGTGGAGGTGAAGCTTTCTTT
TRBJ1-5 12 few NA TRBV6-5 CGTGMSNQPQHF TGTGGAACAGGGATGAGTAATCAGCCCCAGCATTTT
TRBJ2-2 16 NA TRBD1 TRBV4-2 CASSPLRDSNTGELFF TGTGCCAGCAGCCCCCTCCGGGACAGCAACACCGGGGAGCTGTTTTTT
TRBJ2-5 16 NA TRBD2 TRBV7-9 CASSRELAGLFETQYF TGTGCCAGCAGCCGAGAACTAGCGGGGTTATTTGAGACCCAGTACTTC
TRBJ2-1 17 NA TRBD2 TRBV7-6 CASSLDPGLAGWGEQFF TGTGCCAGCAGCTTAGACCCGGGACTAGCGGGGTGGGGGGAGCAGTTCTTC
TRBJ2-2 13 NA NA TRBV3-1/TRBV3-2 CASSQTSTGELFF TGTGCCAGCAGCCAAACTAGTACCGGGGAGCTGTTTTTT
TRBJ1-6 15 NA TRBD1 TRBV27 CASSSRTTGDSPLHF TGTGCCAGCAGTTCCAGAACGACAGGGGATTCACCCCTCCACTTT
TRBJ2-7 13 NA NA TRBV5-6 CASSFFGEYEQYF TGTGCCAGCAGCTTTTTTGGGGAGTACGAGCAGTACTTC
TRBJ2-3 16 NA TRBD2 TRBV2 CASSEAAGGLADTQYF TGTGCCAGCAGTGAGGCGGCGGGGGGGCTGGCAGATACGCAGTATTTT
TRBJ2-6 19 NA TRBD1 TRBV3-1/TRBV3-2 CASSQIGTGLDIGANVLTF TGTGCCAGCAGCCAGATAGGGACAGGATTAGATATTGGGGCCAACGTCCTGACTTTC
TRBJ1-3 14 NA NA TRBV5-5 CASSLWSSGNTIYF TGTGCCAGCAGCTTATGGAGCTCTGGAAACACCATATATTTT
TRBJ1-3 16 NA NA TRBV11-1 CASSFSAGSSGNTIYF TGTGCCAGCAGCTTTTCCGCAGGAAGCTCTGGAAACACCATATATTTT
TRBJ2-2 13 NA NA TRBV2 CASGSANTGELFF TGTGCCAGCGGATCAGCGAACACCGGGGAGCTGTTTTTT
TRBJ1-2 12 NA NA TRBV5-6 CASSRSSYGYTF TGTGCCAGCAGTAGAAGTTCCTATGGCTACACCTTC
TRBJ1-5 15 NA TRBD1 TRBV5-1 CASSLAGTGDQPQHF TGCGCCAGCAGCTTGGCCGGGACAGGGGACCAGCCCCAGCATTTT
TRBJ1-2 16 NA NA TRBV18 CASSPQEGSDFGGYTF TGTGCCAGCTCACCACAAGAGGGGTCCGATTTCGGTGGCTACACCTTC
TRBJ2-7 13 NA NA TRBV7-9 CAISFGDFYEQYF TGTGCCATCAGCTTCGGAGATTTCTACGAGCAGTACTTC
TRBJ1-1 17 NA NA TRBV18 CASSPMWPSQGNTEAFF TGTGCCAGCTCACCAATGTGGCCGTCCCAGGGAAACACTGAAGCTTTCTTT
TRBJ1-2 13 NA TRBD1 TRBV28 CASSPQGTGRYTF TGTGCCAGCAGCCCACAGGGGACCGGCCGCTACACCTTC
TRBJ1-2 16 NA TRBD1 TRBV7-6 CASSFMTGLSNYGYTF TGTGCCAGCAGCTTCATGACAGGGCTTTCTAACTATGGCTACACCTTC
TRBJ2-1 16 NA TRBD2 TRBV9 CASSGGLGAISNEQFF TGTGCCAGCAGCGGTGGACTAGGTGCGATTTCCAATGAGCAGTTCTTC
TRBJ1-2 13 NA NA TRBV3-1/TRBV3-2 CASSQAGRRGYTF TGTGCCAGCAGCCAAGCAGGGAGGCGGGGCTACACCTTC
TRBJ2-5 14 NA NA TRBV5-1 CASTPGAKQETQYF TGCGCCAGCACCCCGGGGGCCAAACAAGAGACCCAGTACTTC
TRBJ1-5 15 NA NA TRBV2 CASSEGRTINQPQHF TGTGCCAGCAGTGAGGGGCGGACCATCAATCAGCCCCAGCATTTT
TRBJ2-7 17 NA NA TRBV15 CATSDPRHRTGAYEQYF TGTGCCACCAGCGACCCACGTCATAGGACGGGAGCCTACGAGCAGTACTTC
TRBJ2-1 18 NA TRBD2 TRBV27 CASSPTIGTSGSYNEQFF TGTGCCAGCAGTCCTACGATCGGGACTAGCGGGAGCTACAATGAGCAGTTCTTC
TRBJ1-2 15 NA TRBD1 TRBV3-1/TRBV3-2 CASSLMDRVGYGYTF TGTGCCAGCAGCCTAATGGACAGGGTTGGCTATGGCTACACCTTC
TRBJ1-5 14 NA NA TRBV2 CASTQTDSNQPQHF TGTGCCAGCACCCAGACAGATAGCAATCAGCCCCAGCATTTT
TRBJ1-5 14 NA TRBD1 TRBV2 CASAIQGAGQPQHF TGTGCCAGCGCAATTCAGGGGGCCGGTCAGCCCCAGCATTTT